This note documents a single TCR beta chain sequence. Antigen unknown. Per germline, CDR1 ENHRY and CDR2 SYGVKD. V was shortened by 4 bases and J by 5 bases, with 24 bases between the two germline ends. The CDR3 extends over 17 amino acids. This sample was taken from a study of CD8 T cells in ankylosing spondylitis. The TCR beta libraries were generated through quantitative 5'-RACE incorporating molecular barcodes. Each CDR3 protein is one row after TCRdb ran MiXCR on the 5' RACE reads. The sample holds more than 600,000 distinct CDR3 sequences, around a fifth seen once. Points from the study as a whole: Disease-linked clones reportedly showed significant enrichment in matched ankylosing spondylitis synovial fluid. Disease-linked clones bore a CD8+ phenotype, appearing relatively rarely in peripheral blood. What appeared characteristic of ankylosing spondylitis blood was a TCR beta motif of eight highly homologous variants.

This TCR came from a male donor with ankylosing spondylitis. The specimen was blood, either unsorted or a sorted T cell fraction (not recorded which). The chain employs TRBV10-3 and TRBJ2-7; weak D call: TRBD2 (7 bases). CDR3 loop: CAISGTAKEAGANEQYF. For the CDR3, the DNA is TGTGCCATCAGTGGGACCGCTAAAGAGGCGGGGGCTAACGAGCAGTACTTC.